This T cell receptor (beta chain) is from a study of vaccination and CD4 T cells after COVID-19. General study points: The appearance of a median about 90% of reactive clones in convalescent patients occurred only post-vaccination.

Cultured CD4+ T-cell DNA underwent Oncomine TCR Beta short-read sequencing. Investigators obtained genomic DNA by extraction from cultured CD4+ T cells. Each CDR3 protein gets one entry after TCRdb re-called the PCR reads with MiXCR. This sample has 1,500 to 2,000 distinct CDR3 sequences; 70% to 80% occur once, and the top ten carry around 41%. Treatment of the sample: approximately 10-day PBMC culture with coronavirus spike peptide pools or control peptides (ViraFEST assay). In germline, CDR1 is MNHEY, CDR2 SMNVEV (reference sequence). J gave up 3 bases and V 4 bases, and 5 bases lay outside the gene matches. The CDR3 is made up of 15 amino acids. This clonotype was counted only a few times. The antigen is unknown.

The sample consisted of CD4+ T cells from blood, cultured in vitro, taken after SARS-CoV-2 vaccination. The origin of this receptor is a human donor who had recovered from COVID-19. J is TRBJ2-2 and V is TRBV27, with 7 nucleotides matching TRBD1. CDR3 coding DNA: TGTGCCAGCAGTTCCGGAGACAGGGACACCGGGGAGCTGTTTTTT. Protein sequence: CASSSGDRDTGELFF.